These 10 T cell receptor beta chains came from one sample sequenced in a study of shared clonotypes between healthy human individuals. TCRdb keeps only in-frame clones here, not all; method: immunoSEQ multiplex PCR. The sample holds 500,000 to 650,000 clones, roughly four fifths seen once. Source material: PBMCs. The source is a woman aged 40 to 50 in good health. Some clones in this sample may be carry-over from other donors' samples.

This chain joins TRBV5-1 and TRBJ2-7; D is undetermined. Germline-derived CDR1 and CDR2 are SGHRS and YFSETQ. CDR3 length: 14 amino acids. Trimming took 1 base from V and 4 from J, leaving 12 bases between them. The CDR3 reads CASSLISRSYEQYF. CDR3 nucleotides: TGCGCCAGCAGCTTGATTAGCCGTTCTTACGAGCAGTACTTC.

The rearrangement joins TRBV19 to TRBJ2-1; D remains ambiguous. From germline, CDR1 is LNHDA and CDR2 SQIVND (reference sequence). The CDR3 length is 14 residues. The germline V and J ends were trimmed by 10 bases and 0 bases, with 13 bases remaining between them. This CDR3 reads CATSISSSYNEQFF. The CDR3 coding sequence is TGTGCCACCAGTATCTCCAGCTCCTACAATGAGCAGTTCTTC.

The V gene is TRBV5-5, the J gene TRBJ2-3; D possibly uses TRBD1 or TRBD2 (5 bases each). In germline, CDR1 is SGHKS, CDR2 YYEKEE (reference sequence). V was clipped by 5 bases and J by 0 bases, with 16 bases between them. This CDR3 has 16 residues. DNA for the CDR3: TGTGCCAGCAGGGTTTCCGGGGCAGCCAGCACAGATACGCAGTATTTT. It encodes CASRVSGAASTDTQYF. The full variable domain, its missing parts supplied by reference TRBV5-5 and TRBJ2-3, is DAGVTQSPTHLIKTRGQQVTLRCSPISGHKSVSWYQQVLGQGPQFIFQYYEKEERGRGNFPDRFSARQFPNYSSELNVNALLLGDSALYLCASRVSGAASTDTQYFGPGTRLTVL.

This clone has just a few counts. The rearrangement links TRBV11-2 to TRBJ2-7, with D perhaps TRBD2 (5 bases). The germline V and J ends were trimmed by 3 bases and 4 bases, with 19 bases remaining between them. This CDR3 is 16 amino acids long. The germline V gene has CDR1 SGHAT and CDR2 FQNNGV. CDR3 in DNA: TGTGCCAGCAGCTTCCCCCCCCCAAACGGGAAGTACGAGCAGTACTTC. Protein sequence: CASSFPPPNGKYEQYF.

This chain links TRBV4-3 with TRBJ2-3; TRBD1 is a possible D gene (5 bases). Germline V gene lookup returns CDR1 LGHNA and CDR2 YSLEER. The CDR3 covers 14 residues. Deletions cut 0 bases from V and 3 bases from J, with 7 bases between. The CDR3 bases are TGCGCCAGCAGCCAAGAAGCAGGGACAGATACGCAGTATTTT. The encoded protein is CASSQEAGTDTQYF.

V is TRBV9 and J is TRBJ1-1, with TRBD1 matching 7 bases. The germline V gene has CDR1 SGDLS and CDR2 YYNGEE. The length of the CDR3 is 16 residues. Unmatched junction bases numbered 9, after V lost 4 bases and J lost 0 bases. As DNA, the CDR3 is TGTGCCAGCAGCCGAACAGGGGCCCAAATGAACACTGAAGCTTTCTTT. It codes for CASSRTGAQMNTEAFF.

The table lists this clone with a few counts. The J gene is TRBJ2-3, the V gene TRBV29-1; no clear D gene. The V end lost 6 bases, the J end lost 0 bases, and 13 bases lay between the germline ends. Germline V gene sequence: CDR1 SQVTM, CDR2 ANQGSEA. This CDR3 spans 14 amino acids. DNA of the CDR3: TGCAGCGTAATGCAGGCATCTAGCACAGATACGCAGTATTTT. This encodes CSVMQASSTDTQYF.

The chain is built from TRBV19 and TRBJ2-5; 7 bases match TRBD1. V was clipped by 5 bases and J by 5 bases; unmatched bases: 8. Germline lookup yields CDR1 LNHDA and CDR2 SQIVND (reference sequence). The length of the CDR3 is 14 residues. The CDR3 DNA is TGTGCCAGTAGTCCAGGGGGTGTGAGTGAGACCCAGTACTTC. Its translation: CASSPGGVSETQYF.

J is TRBJ2-2 and V is TRBV10-3; D gene ambiguous. Germline-derived CDR1 and CDR2 are ENHRY and SYGVKD. This CDR3 has 14 residues. Trimming cost V 4 bases and J 6 bases, with 12 bases left between them. CDR3 nucleotide sequence: TGTGCCATCAGTGCTCCCCTGGCGTCCGGGGAGCTGTTTTTT. This codes for CAISAPLASGELFF.

The genes are TRBV7-2 and TRBJ2-1, with 10 nucleotides matching TRBD2. J gave up 7 bases and V 3 bases, and 9 bases lay outside the gene matches. The CDR3 sequence is 16 residues long. Looked up from germline, CDR1 is SGHTA and CDR2 is FQGNSA. The CDR3 DNA follows: TGTGCCAGCAGCTTTTCCATTAGCGGGAGGAAAAATGAGCAGTTCTTC. Amino acid sequence: CASSFSISGRKNEQFF.